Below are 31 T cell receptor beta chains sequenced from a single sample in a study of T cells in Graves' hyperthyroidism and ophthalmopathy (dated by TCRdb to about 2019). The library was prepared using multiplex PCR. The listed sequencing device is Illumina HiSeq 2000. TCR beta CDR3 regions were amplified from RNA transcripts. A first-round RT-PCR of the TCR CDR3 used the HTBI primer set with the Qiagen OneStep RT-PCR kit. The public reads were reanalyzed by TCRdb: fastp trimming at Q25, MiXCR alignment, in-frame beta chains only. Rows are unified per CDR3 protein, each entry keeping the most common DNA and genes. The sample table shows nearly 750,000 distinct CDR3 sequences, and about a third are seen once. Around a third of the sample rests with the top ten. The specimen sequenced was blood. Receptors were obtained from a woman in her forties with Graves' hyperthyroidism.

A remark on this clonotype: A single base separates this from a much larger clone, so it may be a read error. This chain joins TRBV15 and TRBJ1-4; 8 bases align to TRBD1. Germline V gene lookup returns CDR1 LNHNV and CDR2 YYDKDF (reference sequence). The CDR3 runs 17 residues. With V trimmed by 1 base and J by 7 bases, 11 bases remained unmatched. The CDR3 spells CATSRVGVQGAREKLFF. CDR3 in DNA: TGTGCCACCAGCAGAGTTGGGGTGCAGGGGGCTCGTGAAAAACTGTTTTTT.

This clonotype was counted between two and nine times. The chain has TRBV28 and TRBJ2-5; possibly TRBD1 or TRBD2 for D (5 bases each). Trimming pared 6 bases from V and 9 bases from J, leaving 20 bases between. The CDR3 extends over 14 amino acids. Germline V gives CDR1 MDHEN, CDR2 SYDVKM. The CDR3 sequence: CASSSTTGYGAQYF. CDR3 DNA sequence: TGTGCCAGCAGCTCAACAACAGGATACGGGGCCCAGTACTTC.

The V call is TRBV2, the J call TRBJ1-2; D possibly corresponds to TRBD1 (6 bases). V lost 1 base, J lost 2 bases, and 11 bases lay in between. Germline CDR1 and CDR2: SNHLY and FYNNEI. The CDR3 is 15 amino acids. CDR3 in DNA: TGTGCCAGCAGTGAAGGGTACACAGGGAACTATGGCTACACCTTC. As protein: CASSEGYTGNYGYTF. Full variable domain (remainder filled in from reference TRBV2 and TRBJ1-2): EPEVTQTPSHQVTQMGQEVILRCVPISNHLYFYWYRQILGQKVEFLVSFYNNEISEKSEIFDDQFSVERPDGSNFTLKIRSTKLEDSAMYFCASSEGYTGNYGYTFGSGTRLTVV.

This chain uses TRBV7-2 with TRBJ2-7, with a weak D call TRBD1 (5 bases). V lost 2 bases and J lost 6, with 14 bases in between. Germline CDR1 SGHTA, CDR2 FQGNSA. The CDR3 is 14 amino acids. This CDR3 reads CASSLRQGTTEQYF. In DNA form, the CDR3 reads TGTGCCAGCAGCTTAAGGCAGGGAACCACCGAGCAGTACTTC.

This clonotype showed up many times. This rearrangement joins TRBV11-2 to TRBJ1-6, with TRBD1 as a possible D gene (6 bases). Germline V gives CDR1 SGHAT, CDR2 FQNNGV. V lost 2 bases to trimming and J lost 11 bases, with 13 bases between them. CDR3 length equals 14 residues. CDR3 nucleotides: TGTGCCAGCAGCTTACCTGGGGGCGAGACACCCCTCCACTTT. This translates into CASSLPGGETPLHF.

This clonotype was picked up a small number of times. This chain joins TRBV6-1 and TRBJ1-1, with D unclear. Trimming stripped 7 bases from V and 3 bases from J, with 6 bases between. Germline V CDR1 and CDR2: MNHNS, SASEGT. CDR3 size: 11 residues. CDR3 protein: CASTEDTEAFF. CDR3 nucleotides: TGTGCCAGCACGGAGGACACTGAAGCTTTCTTT.

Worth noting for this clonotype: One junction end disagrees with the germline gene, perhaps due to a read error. The CDR3 DNA sequence: TGTGCTAGCAGTGCCCAGGGTTACGAGCGATACTTC. It yields the protein CASSAQGYERYF. The V and J genes are TRBV6-1 and TRBJ2-7; tentatively, D is TRBD1 (5 bases). Per the germline V gene, CDR1 is MNHNS and CDR2 is SASEGT. The CDR3 length is 12 residues.

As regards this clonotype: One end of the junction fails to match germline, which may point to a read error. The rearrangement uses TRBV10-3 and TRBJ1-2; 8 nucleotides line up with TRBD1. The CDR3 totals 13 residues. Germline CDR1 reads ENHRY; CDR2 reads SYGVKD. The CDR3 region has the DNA TGTGCCAGCAGTTTCCAGGGGGCGGATGGCTACACCTTC. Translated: CASSFQGADGYTF.

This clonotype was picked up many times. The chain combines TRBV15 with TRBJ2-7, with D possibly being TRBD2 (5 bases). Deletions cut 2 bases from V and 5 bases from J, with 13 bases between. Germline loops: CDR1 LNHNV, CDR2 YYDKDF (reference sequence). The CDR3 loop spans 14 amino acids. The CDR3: CATSRMEVWHEQYF. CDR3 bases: TGTGCCACCAGCAGAATGGAGGTCTGGCACGAGCAGTACTTC.

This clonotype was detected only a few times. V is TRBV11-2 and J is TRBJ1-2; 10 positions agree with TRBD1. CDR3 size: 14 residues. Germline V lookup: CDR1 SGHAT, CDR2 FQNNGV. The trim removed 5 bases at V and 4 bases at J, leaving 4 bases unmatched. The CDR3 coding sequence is TGTGCCAGCAGCCCAGACAGGGGGCCCTATGGCTACACCTTC. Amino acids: CASSPDRGPYGYTF.

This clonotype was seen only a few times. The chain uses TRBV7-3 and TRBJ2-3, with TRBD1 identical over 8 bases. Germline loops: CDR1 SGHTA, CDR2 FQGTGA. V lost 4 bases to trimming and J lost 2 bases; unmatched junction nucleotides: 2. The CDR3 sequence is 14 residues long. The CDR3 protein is CASSSGQDTDTQYF. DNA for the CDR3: TGTGCCAGCAGCTCGGGACAGGACACAGATACGCAGTATTTT.

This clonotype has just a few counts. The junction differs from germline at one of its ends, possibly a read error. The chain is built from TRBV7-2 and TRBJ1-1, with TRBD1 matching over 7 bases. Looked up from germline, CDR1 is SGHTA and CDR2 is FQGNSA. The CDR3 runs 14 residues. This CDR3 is CASSPRDRFTEAFF. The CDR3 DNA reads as TGTGCCAGCAGCCCAAGGGACAGATTCACTGAAGCTTTTTTT.

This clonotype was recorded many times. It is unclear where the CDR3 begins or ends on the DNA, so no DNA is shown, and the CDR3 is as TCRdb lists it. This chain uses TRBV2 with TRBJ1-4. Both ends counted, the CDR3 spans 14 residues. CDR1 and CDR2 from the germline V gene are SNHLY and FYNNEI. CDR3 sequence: CASILGESSEKLFF.

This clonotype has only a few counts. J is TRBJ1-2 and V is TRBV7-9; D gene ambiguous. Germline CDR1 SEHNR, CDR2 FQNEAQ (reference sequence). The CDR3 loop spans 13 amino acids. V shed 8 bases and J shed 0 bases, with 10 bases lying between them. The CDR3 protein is CASERIANYGYTF. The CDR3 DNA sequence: TGTGCCAGCGAAAGAATAGCTAACTATGGCTACACCTTC.

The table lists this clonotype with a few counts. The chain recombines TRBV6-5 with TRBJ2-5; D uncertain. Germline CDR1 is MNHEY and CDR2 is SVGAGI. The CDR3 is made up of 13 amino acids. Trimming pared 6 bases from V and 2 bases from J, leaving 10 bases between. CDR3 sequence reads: CASRRRRQETQYF. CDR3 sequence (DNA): TGTGCCAGCAGGCGACGCAGACAAGAGACCCAGTACTTC.

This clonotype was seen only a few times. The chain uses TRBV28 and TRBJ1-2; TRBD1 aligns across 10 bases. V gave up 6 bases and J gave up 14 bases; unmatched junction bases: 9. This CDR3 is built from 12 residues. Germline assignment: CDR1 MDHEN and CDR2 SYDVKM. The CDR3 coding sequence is TGTGCCAGCAGCTCATCGGACAGGGGGAGGACCTTC. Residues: CASSSSDRGRTF.

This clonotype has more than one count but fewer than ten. The CDR3 spells CASRTGWDSPLHF. The CDR3, as DNA: TGTGCCAGCAGGACAGGGTGGGATTCACCCCTCCACTTT. The chain carries TRBV7-2 and TRBJ1-6; TRBD1 matches 7 bases. CDR1 is SGHTA and CDR2 is FQGNSA in the germline V gene. The CDR3 totals 13 residues. V was clipped by 6 bases and J by 8 bases; unmatched bases: 4.

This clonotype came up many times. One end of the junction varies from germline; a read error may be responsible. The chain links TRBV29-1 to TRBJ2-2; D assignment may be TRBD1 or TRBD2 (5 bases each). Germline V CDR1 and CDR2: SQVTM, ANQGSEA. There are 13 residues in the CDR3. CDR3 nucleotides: TGCGGCGTAGGGGTCGGGATGATCGGGGAGCTGTTTTTT. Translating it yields CGVGVGMIGELFF.

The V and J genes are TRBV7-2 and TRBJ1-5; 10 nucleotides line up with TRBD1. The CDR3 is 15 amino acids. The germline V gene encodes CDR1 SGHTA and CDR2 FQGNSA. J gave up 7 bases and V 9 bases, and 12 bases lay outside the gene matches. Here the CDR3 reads CASSQTGGSGQPQHF. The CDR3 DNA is TGTGCCAGTAGTCAGACAGGGGGCTCAGGCCAGCCCCAGCATTTT.

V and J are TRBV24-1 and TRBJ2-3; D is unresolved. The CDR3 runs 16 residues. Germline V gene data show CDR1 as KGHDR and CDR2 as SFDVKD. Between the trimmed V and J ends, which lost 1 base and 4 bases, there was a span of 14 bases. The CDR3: CATSDFTGSTPDTQYF. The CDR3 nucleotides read TGTGCCACCAGTGATTTTACGGGCTCAACCCCAGATACGCAGTATTTT.

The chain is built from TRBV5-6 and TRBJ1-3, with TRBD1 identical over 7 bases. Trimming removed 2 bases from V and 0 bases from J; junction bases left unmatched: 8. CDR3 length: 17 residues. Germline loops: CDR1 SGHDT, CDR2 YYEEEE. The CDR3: CASSLLTGTDSGNTIYF. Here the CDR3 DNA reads TGTGCCAGCAGCTTACTGACTGGGACAGACTCTGGAAACACCATATATTTT.

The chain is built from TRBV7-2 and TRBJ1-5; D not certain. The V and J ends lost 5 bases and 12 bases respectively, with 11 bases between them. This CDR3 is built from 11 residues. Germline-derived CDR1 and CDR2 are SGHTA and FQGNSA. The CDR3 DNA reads TGTGCCAGCAGCCCAAACGGGTACCAGCATTTT. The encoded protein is CASSPNGYQHF.

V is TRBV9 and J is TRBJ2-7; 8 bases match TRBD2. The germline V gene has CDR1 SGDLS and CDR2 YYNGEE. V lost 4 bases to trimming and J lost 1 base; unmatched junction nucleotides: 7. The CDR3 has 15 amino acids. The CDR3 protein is CASSPLSGISYEQYF. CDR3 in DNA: TGTGCCAGCAGCCCCCTTAGCGGGATATCCTACGAGCAGTACTTC. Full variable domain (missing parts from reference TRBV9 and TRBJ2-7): DSGVTQTPKHLITATGQRVTLRCSPRSGDLSVYWYQQSLDQGLQFLIQYYNGEERAKGNILERFSAQQFPDLHSELNLSSLELGDSALYFCASSPLSGISYEQYFGPGTRLTVT.

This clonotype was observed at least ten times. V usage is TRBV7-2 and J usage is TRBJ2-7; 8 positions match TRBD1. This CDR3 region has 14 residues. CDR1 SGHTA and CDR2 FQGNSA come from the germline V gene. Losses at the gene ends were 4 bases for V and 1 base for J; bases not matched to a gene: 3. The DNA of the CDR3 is TGTGCCAGCAGCTCCAGGGGGCGATCCTACGAGCAGTACTTC. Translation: CASSSRGRSYEQYF. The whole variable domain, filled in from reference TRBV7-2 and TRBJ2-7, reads GAGVSQSPSNKVTEKGKDVELRCDPISGHTALYWYRQSLGQGLEFLIYFQGNSAPDKSGLPSDRFSAERTGGSVSTLTIQRTQQEDSAVYLCASSSRGRSYEQYFGPGTRLTVT.

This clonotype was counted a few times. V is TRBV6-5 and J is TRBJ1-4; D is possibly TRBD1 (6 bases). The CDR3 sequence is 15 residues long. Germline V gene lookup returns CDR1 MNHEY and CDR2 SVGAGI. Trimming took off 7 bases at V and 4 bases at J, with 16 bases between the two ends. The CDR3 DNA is TGTGCCAGCACCAAATGGGAAGGGGGTAATGAAAAACTGTTTTTT. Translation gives CASTKWEGGNEKLFF.

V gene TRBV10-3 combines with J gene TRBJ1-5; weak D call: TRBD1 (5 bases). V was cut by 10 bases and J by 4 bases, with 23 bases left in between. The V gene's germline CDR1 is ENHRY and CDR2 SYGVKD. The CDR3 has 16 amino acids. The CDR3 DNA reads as TGTGCCAGCAGAAACGGGCGTAGGGGAGAGAATCAGCCCCAGCATTTT. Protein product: CASRNGRRGENQPQHF.

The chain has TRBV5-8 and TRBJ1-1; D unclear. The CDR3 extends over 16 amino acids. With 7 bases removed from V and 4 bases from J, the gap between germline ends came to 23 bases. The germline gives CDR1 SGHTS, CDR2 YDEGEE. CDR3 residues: CASGGLERPLGTEAFF. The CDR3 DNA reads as TGTGCCAGCGGAGGCCTCGAAAGACCTCTGGGCACTGAAGCTTTCTTT. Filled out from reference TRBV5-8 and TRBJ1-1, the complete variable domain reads EAGVTQSPTHLIKTRGQQATLRCSPISGHTSVYWYQQALGLGLQFLLWYDEGEERNRGNFPPRFSGRQFPNYSSELNVNALELEDSALYLCASGGLERPLGTEAFFGQGTRLTVV.

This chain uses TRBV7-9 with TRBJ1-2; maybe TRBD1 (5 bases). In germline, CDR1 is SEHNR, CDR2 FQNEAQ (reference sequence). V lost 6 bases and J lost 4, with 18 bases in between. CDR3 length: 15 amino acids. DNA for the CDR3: TGTGCCAGCAGACCACTGAGCGAGGGACTCTATGGCTACACCTTC. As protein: CASRPLSEGLYGYTF.

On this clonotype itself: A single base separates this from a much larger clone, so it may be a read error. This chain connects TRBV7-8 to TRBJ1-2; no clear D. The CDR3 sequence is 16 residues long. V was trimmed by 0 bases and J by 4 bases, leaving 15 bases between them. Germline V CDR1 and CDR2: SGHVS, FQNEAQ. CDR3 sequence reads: CASSLAGSLLPYGYTF. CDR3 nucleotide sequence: TGTGCCAGCAGCTTAGCAGGGTCACTCCTACCCTATGGCTACACCTTC.

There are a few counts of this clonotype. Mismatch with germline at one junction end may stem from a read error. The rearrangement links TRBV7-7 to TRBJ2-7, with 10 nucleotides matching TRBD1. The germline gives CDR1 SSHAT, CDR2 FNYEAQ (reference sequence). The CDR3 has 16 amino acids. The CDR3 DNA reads TGTGCTAGCAGCTTTGGGGACAGGGGATGGTGTCACGAGCAGTACTTC. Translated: CASSFGDRGWCHEQYF.

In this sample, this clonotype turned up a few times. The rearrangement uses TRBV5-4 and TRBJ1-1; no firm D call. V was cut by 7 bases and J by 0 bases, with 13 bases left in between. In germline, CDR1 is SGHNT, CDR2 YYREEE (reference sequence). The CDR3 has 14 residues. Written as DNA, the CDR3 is TGTGCCAGCCAATCGGCAGTCATGAACACTGAAGCTTTCTTT. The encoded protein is CASQSAVMNTEAFF.